These 5 T cell receptor beta chains share one sample of origin, sequenced in a study of T cells in Graves' hyperthyroidism and ophthalmopathy. TCR beta CDR3 region amplification was performed from RNA transcripts. Primed by the HTBI set, a first-round RT-PCR was run on the TCR CDR3. TCRdb analysed the multiplex PCR reads with MiXCR anew, one entry per CDR3 protein. The sample lists hundreds of thousands of distinct CDR3 sequences, approximately 17% occurring once. The sample taken for sequencing was blood. These receptors were taken from a woman aged 60-75 years with Graves' ophthalmopathy.

Many counts were recorded for this clonotype. The chain combines TRBV5-1 with TRBJ2-2; 11 bases match TRBD2. The germline V gene encodes CDR1 SGHRS and CDR2 YFSETQ. The CDR3 sequence is 16 residues long. The junction had 8 bases not matched to a gene; V was cut back by 4 bases and J by 6 bases. Here the CDR3 DNA reads TGCGCCAGCAGCGTACTAATAGCGGGAGGGCCCGGGGAGCTGTTTTTT. Its protein is CASSVLIAGGPGELFF.

This clonotype occurred many times. The rearrangement uses TRBV11-2 and TRBJ1-1; D remains ambiguous. The CDR3 extends over 12 amino acids. Germline-derived CDR1 and CDR2 are SGHAT and FQNNGV. V was trimmed by 5 bases and J by 8 bases, leaving 12 bases between them. The CDR3 DNA reads as TGTGCCAGCAGCGCACCCCCGCCCGAAGCTTTCTTT. Translated: CASSAPPPEAFF.

This clonotype was recorded at least ten times. The CDR3 DNA reads TGTGCCAGCAGCCAAACGGTTGTGGCAGATACGCAGTATTTT. It is translated as CASSQTVVADTQYF. The V and J genes are TRBV4-2 and TRBJ2-3; no clear D gene. The ends were cut back, 2 bases at V and 4 bases at J, with 10 bases in the middle. CDR1 and CDR2 from the germline V gene are LGHNA and YNFKEQ. The CDR3 is made up of 14 amino acids.

At least ten counts were recorded for this clonotype. CDR3 loop: CASSYPNAYQETQYF. The CDR3 DNA sequence: TGTGCCAGCAGTTACCCCAATGCGTACCAAGAGACCCAGTACTTC. The rearrangement uses TRBV6-2 or TRBV6-3 and TRBJ2-5; D is uncertain. The V gene's germline CDR1 is MNHEY and CDR2 SVGEGT. CDR3 length: 15 residues. V was cut by 2 bases and J by 0 bases, with 10 bases left in between.

This clonotype was picked up many times. This sequence joins TRBV11-2 and TRBJ2-4, with D tentatively TRBD1 (6 bases). Trimming took off 1 base at V and 0 bases at J, with 25 bases between the two ends. The CDR3 sequence is 21 residues long. Germline CDR1 and CDR2: SGHAT and FQNNGV. The CDR3 loop is CASSLVLSSWDTALAKNIQYF. The CDR3 DNA reads as TGTGCCAGCAGCTTAGTGCTGTCGTCGTGGGACACCGCACTAGCCAAAAACATTCAGTACTTC.